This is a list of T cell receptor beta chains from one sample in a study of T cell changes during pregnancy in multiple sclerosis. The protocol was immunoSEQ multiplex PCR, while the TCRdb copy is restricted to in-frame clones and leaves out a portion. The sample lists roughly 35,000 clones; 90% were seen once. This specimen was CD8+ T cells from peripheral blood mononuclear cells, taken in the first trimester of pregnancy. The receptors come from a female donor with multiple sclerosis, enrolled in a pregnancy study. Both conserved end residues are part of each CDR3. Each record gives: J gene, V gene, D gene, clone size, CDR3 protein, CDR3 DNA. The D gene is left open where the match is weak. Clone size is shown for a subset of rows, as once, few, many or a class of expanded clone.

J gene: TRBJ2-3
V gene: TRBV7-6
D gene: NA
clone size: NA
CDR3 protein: CASSSYWSLTDTQYF
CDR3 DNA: TGTGCCAGCAGCTCGTACTGGTCCTTAACAGATACGCAGTATTTT

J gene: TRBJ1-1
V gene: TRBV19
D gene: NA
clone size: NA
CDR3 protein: CASWDSLNTEAFF
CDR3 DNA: TGTGCCAGTTGGGACTCACTCAACACTGAAGCTTTCTTT

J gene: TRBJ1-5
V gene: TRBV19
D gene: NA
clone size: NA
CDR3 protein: CASSMRVGQPQHF
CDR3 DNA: TGTGCCAGTAGTATGCGGGTTGGTCAGCCCCAGCATTTT

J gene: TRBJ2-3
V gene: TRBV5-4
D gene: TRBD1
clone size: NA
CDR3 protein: CASSLRDRGVDTQYF
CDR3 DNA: TGTGCCAGCAGCTTGAGGGACAGGGGGGTAGATACGCAGTATTTT

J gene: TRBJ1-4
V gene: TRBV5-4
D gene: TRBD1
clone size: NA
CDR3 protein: CASSLTGGDEKLFF
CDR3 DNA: TGTGCCAGCAGCTTAACAGGGGGTGATGAAAAACTGTTTTTT

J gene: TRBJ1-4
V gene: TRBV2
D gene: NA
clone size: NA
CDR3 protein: CASSDGGVTNEKLFF
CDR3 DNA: TGTGCCAGCAGTGATGGTGGAGTCACTAATGAAAAACTGTTTTTT

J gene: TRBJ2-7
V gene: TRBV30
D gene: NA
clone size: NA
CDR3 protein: CAWSVMGEFDEQYF
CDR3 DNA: TGTGCCTGGAGCGTAATGGGAGAGTTCGACGAGCAGTACTTC

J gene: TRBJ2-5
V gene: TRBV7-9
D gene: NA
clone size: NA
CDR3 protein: CASSSRQEQETQYF
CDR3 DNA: TGTGCCAGCAGCTCTAGACAGGAACAAGAGACCCAGTACTTC

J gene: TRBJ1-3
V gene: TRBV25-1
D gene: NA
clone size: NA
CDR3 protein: CASSGDMDSSGNTIYF
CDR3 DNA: TGTGCCAGCAGTGGGGACATGGACTCCTCTGGAAACACCATATATTTT

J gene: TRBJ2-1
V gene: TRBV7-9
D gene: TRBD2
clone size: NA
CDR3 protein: CASTKRDDVNEQFF
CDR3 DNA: TGTGCCAGCACCAAGCGGGACGACGTCAATGAGCAGTTCTTC

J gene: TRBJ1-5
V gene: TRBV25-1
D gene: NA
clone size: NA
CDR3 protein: CASSESTRRQPQHF
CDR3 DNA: TGTGCCAGCAGTGAATCGACCCGGCGGCAGCCCCAGCATTTT

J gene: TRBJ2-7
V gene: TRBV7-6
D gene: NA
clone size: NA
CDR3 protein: CASSLGRGPYEQYF
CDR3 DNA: TGTGCCAGCAGCTTGGGCAGGGGACCCTACGAGCAGTACTTC

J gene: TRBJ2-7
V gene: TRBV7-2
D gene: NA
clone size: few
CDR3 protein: CASSLGWGTPSYEQYF
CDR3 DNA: TGTGCCAGCAGCTTAGGGTGGGGGACACCATCCTACGAGCAGTACTTC

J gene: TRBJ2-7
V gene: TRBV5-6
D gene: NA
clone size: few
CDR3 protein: CASSLQVHEQYF
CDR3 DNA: TGTGCCAGCAGCTTGCAGGTTCACGAGCAGTACTTC

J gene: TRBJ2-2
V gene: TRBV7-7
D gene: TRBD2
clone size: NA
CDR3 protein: CASSFGAGETGELFF
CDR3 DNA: TGTGCTAGCAGCTTTGGAGCGGGAGAGACCGGGGAGCTGTTTTTT

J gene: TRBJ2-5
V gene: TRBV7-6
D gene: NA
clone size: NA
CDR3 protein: CASSLLARETQYF
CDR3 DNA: TGTGCCAGCAGCTTACTAGCGAGGGAGACCCAGTACTTC

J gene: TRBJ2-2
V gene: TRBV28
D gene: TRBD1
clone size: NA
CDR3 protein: CASRSTIWTGRPVELFF
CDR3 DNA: TGTGCCAGCAGATCCACCATTTGGACAGGGCGGCCGGTGGAGCTGTTTTTT

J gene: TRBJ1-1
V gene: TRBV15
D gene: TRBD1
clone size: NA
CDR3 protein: CATSIRTGANTEAFF
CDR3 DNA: TGTGCCACCAGCATCCGGACAGGGGCGAACACTGAAGCTTTCTTT

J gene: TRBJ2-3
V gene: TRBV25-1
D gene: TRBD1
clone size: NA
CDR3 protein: CASSESRTGGHSTDTQYF
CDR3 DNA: TGTGCCAGCAGTGAATCTCGGACAGGGGGCCACAGCACAGATACGCAGTATTTT

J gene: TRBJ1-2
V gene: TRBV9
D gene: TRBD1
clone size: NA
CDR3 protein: CASSGLGTGGAKSFGYTF
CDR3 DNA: TGTGCCAGCAGCGGGCTCGGGACAGGGGGCGCCAAATCGTTTGGCTACACCTTC

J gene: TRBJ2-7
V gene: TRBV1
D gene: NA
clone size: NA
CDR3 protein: CTSSQVLLAGTYEQYF
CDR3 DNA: TGCACCAGCAGCCAAGTGCTTCTAGCGGGAACCTACGAGCAGTACTTC

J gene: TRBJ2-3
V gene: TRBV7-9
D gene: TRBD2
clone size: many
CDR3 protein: CASSPRTSGRSADTQYF
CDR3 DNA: TGTGCCAGCAGCCCTAGGACTAGCGGACGGTCCGCAGATACGCAGTATTTT

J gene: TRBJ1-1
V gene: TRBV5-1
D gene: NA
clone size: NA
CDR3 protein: CASSLALGADTEAFF
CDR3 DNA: TGCGCCAGCAGCTTGGCTCTGGGTGCGGACACTGAAGCTTTCTTT

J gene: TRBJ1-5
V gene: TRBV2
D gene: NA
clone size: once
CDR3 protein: CASSEGSSGQNNQPQHF
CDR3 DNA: TGTGCCAGCAGTGAAGGGTCTAGTGGACAGAACAATCAGCCCCAGCATTTT

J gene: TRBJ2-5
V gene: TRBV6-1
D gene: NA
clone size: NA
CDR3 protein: CASSEGRDQETQYF
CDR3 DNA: TGTGCCAGCAGTGAAGGGAGGGATCAAGAGACCCAGTACTTC

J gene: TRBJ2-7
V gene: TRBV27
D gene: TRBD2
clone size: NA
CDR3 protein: CASTPLGTSGYEQYF
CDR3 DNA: TGTGCCAGCACACCCCTGGGGACTAGCGGCTACGAGCAGTACTTC

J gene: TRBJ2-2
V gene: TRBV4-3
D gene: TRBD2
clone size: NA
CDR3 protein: CASSQDRLAGGLNTGELFF
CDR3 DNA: TGCGCCAGCAGCCAAGATAGACTAGCGGGAGGGCTTAACACCGGGGAGCTGTTTTTT

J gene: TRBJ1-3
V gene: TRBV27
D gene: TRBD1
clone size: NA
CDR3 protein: CASSPGTGDRNTIYF
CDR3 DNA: TGTGCCAGCAGTCCGGGGACAGGTGACCGAAACACCATATATTTT

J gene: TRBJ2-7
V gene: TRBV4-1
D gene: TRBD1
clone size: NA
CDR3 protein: CASSQGDRAPIYEQYF
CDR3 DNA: TGCGCCAGCAGCCAAGGAGACAGGGCTCCCATCTACGAGCAGTACTTC

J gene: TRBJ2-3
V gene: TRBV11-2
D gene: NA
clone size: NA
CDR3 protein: CASSLRPRNQGDTQYF
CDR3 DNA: TGTGCCAGCAGCCTCCGCCCTCGGAATCAGGGAGATACGCAGTATTTT

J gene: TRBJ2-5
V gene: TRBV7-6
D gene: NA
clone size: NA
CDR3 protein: CASSLEARAQYF
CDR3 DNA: TGTGCCAGCAGCTTAGAGGCCAGGGCCCAGTACTTC

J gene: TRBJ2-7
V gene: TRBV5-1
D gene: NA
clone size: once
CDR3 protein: CASSLVAGTYEQYF
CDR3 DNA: TGCGCCAGCAGCTTGGTTGCGGGTACCTACGAGCAGTACTTC

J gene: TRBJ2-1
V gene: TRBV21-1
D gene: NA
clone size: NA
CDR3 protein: CASSKVFGAHDNEQFF
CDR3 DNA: TGTGCCAGCAGCAAAGTCTTTGGGGCCCATGACAATGAGCAGTTCTTC

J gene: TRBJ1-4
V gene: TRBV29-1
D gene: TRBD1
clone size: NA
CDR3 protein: CSVARQGTNEKLFF
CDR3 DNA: TGCAGCGTTGCGAGACAGGGAACTAATGAAAAACTGTTTTTT

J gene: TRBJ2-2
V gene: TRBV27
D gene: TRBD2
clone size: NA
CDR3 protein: CASSLSFGLAGDITGELFF
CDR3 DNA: TGTGCCAGCAGCCTCTCTTTCGGACTAGCGGGAGATATCACCGGGGAGCTGTTTTTT

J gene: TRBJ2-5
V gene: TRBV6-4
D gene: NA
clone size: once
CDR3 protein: CASSDSYGEGETQYF
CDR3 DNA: TGTGCCAGCAGTGACTCATACGGGGAAGGGGAGACCCAGTACTTC

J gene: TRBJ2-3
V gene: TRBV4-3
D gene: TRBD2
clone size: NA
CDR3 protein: CASSQDRGLPGGRGTDTQYF
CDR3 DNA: TGCGCCAGCAGCCAAGATCGGGGGCTCCCGGGAGGGAGGGGAACAGATACGCAGTATTTT

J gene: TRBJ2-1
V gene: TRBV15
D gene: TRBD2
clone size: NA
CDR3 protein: CATSRELRLAAYNEQFF
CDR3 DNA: TGTGCCACCAGCAGAGAATTGAGGCTAGCGGCCTACAATGAGCAGTTCTTC

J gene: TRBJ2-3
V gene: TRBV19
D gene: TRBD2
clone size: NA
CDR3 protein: CATGTSTDTQYF
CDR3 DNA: TGTGCCACCGGGACTAGTACAGATACGCAGTATTTT

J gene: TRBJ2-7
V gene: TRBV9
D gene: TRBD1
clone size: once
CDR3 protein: CASSPRQGPTYEQYF
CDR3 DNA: TGTGCCAGCAGCCCCCGACAGGGCCCGACCTACGAGCAGTACTTC

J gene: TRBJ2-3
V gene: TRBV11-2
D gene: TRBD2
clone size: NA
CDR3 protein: CASSPLLAGVRDTQYF
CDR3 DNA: TGTGCCAGCAGCCCGTTGCTAGCGGGAGTACGGGATACGCAGTATTTT

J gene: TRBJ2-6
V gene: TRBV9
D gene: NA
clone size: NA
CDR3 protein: CASSFPTGPSSGANVLTF
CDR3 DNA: TGTGCCAGCAGCTTTCCGACAGGACCTTCCTCTGGGGCCAACGTCCTGACTTTC

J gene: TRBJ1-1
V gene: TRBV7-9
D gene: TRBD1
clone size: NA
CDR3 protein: CASSTGGVNTEAFF
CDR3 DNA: TGTGCCAGCAGCACAGGGGGCGTGAACACTGAAGCTTTCTTT